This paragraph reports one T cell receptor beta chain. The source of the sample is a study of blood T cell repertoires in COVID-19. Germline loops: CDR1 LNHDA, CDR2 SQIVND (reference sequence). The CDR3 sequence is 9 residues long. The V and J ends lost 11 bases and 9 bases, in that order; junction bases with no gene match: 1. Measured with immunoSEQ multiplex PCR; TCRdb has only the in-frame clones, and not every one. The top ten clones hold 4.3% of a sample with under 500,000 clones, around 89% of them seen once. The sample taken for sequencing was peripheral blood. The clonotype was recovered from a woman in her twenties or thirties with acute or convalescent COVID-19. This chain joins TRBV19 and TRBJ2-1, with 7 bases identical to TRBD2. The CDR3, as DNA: TGTGCCCGGGGGGTTGAGCAGTTCTTC. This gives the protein CARGVEQFF.